These 32 T cell receptor beta chains share one sample of origin, sequenced in a study of identical twins. TCRdb re-called the 5' RACE reads through MiXCR, storing one row per CDR3 protein. The table lists 500,000 to 650,000 distinct CDR3 sequences, roughly 7.2% of them singletons. These data were also filed under a second study, of yellow fever vaccine responses in identical twins.

Source material: PBMCs. These receptors were collected from a woman younger than 35 in good health.

This clonotype showed up just a few times. The chain couples TRBV4-2 to TRBJ1-2; 7 bases fit TRBD1. The germline gives CDR1 LGHNA, CDR2 YNFKEQ. After removal of 3 bases from V and 5 bases from J, the junction contained 6 bases not matched to a gene. CDR3 size: 14 residues. The CDR3 reads CASSHYDRDYGYTF. In nucleotides, the CDR3 is TGTGCCAGCAGCCACTACGACAGGGATTATGGCTACACCTTC.

This clonotype was detected a few times. V and J are TRBV18 and TRBJ1-2; D perhaps matches TRBD1 (5 bases). V was pared by 3 bases and J by 1 base, with 12 bases between. The CDR3 loop spans 15 amino acids. CDR1 is KGHSH and CDR2 is LQKENI in the germline V gene. In nucleotides, the CDR3 is TGTGCCAGCTCACCGACAGAGATATATAACTATGGCTACACCTTC. It translates to CASSPTEIYNYGYTF. Based on the CDR3 plus reference TRBV18 and TRBJ1-2, the full variable domain is NAGVMQNPRHLVRRRGQEARLRCSPMKGHSHVYWYRQLPEEGLKFMVYLQKENIIDESGMPKERFSAEFPKEGPSILRIQQVVRGDSAAYFCASSPTEIYNYGYTFGSGTRLTVV.

This clonotype was detected many times. The chain combines TRBV6-4 with TRBJ2-3; TRBD2 matches 14 bases. After removal of 6 bases from V and 4 bases from J, the junction contained 3 bases not matched to a gene. CDR3 length equals 15 residues. In germline, CDR1 is MRHNA, CDR2 SNTAGT. The CDR3 nucleotides read TGTGCCAGCAGCCGACTAGCGGGGGGGGCAGATACGCAGTATTTT. This sequence encodes CASSRLAGGADTQYF.

The chain couples TRBV20-1 to TRBJ1-2, with TRBD1 identical over 7 bases. J gave up 5 bases and V 0 bases, and 9 bases lay outside the gene matches. The CDR3 length is 15 residues. Germline V CDR1 and CDR2: DFQATT, SNEGSKA (reference sequence). The CDR3 region is CSARDERQGLYGYTF. The CDR3 bases are TGCAGTGCTAGAGATGAGAGACAGGGCCTATATGGCTACACCTTC.

This clonotype has at least ten counts. This sequence joins TRBV20-1 and TRBJ1-2; D is uncertain. Looked up from germline, CDR1 is DFQATT and CDR2 is SNEGSKA (reference sequence). Trimming took off 5 bases at V and 8 bases at J, with 9 bases between the two ends. The CDR3 runs 10 residues. CDR3: CSAGGVGYTF. CDR3 bases: TGCAGTGCTGGTGGGGTGGGCTACACCTTC.

The chain links TRBV29-1 to TRBJ2-6; TRBD2 agrees at 8 bases. Germline V CDR1 and CDR2: SQVTM, ANQGSEA. The CDR3 consists of 18 residues. V was pared by 0 bases and J by 5 bases, with 12 bases of the junction left unmatched. The chain's CDR3 is CSVEDLTGGPSRANVLTF. In DNA form, the CDR3 reads TGCAGCGTTGAAGATCTTACGGGAGGGCCTTCTAGGGCCAACGTCCTGACTTTC. The variable domain in full, completed from reference TRBV29-1 and TRBJ2-6, reads SAVISQKPSRDICQRGTSLTIQCQVDSQVTMMFWYRQQPGQSLTLIATANQGSEATYESGFVIDKFPISRPNLTFSTLTVSNMSPEDSSIYLCSVEDLTGGPSRANVLTFGAGSRLTVL.

The J gene is TRBJ2-4, the V gene TRBV19, with D tentatively TRBD1 (6 bases). The CDR3 is 16 amino acids. Trimming removed 4 bases at V and 0 bases at J, with 13 bases between. CDR1 is LNHDA and CDR2 is SQIVND in the germline V gene (reference sequence). DNA for the CDR3: TGTGCCAGTAGTAGAAGGGACAAGATAGCCAAAAACATTCAGTACTTC. Protein: CASSRRDKIAKNIQYF.

This clonotype was seen a handful of times. The chain combines TRBV4-1 with TRBJ2-6; 8 bases are a match to TRBD2. J lost 0 bases, V lost 3 bases, and 10 bases had no gene match. CDR1 is MGHRA and CDR2 is YSYEKL in the germline V gene. CDR3 length equals 19 residues. CDR3 coding DNA: TGCGCCAGCAGCCAGGTACTCGGGGGGGTCTACTCTGGGGCCAACGTCCTGACTTTC. This translates into CASSQVLGGVYSGANVLTF.

This clonotype has at least ten counts. The chain joins TRBV5-1 to TRBJ1-3; 8 bases agree with TRBD1. Germline V CDR1 and CDR2: SGHRS, YFSETQ. Germline trimming cut 2 bases from V and 1 base from J; bases unmatched to any gene: 11. CDR3 length: 18 amino acids. CDR3 sequence (DNA): TGCGCCAGCAGCTTCGGACAGGGAAGAGCACGGTCTGGAAACACCATATATTTT. Translating it yields CASSFGQGRARSGNTIYF.

The chain combines TRBV20-1 with TRBJ2-1; the D is unclear. The CDR3 spans 14 residues. Trimming shortened V by 3 bases and J by 4 bases, and 13 bases separated the two germline ends. CDR1 and CDR2 (germline): DFQATT, SNEGSKA (reference sequence). In nucleotides, the CDR3 is TGCAGTGCTAGTATGCAGTGGGGTTACAATGAGCAGTTCTTC. This encodes CSASMQWGYNEQFF.

This clonotype was counted only a few times. The chain carries TRBV7-9 and TRBJ2-3, with 7 bases fitting TRBD2. The length of the CDR3 is 16 residues. The germline V gene encodes CDR1 SEHNR and CDR2 FQNEAQ (reference sequence). Trimming cost V 1 base and J 2 bases; bases outside gene matches: 6. CDR3 DNA: TGTGCCAGCAGCTTAGAAGCGGGGACCATCACAGATACGCAGTATTTT. This translates into CASSLEAGTITDTQYF. The whole variable domain, remainder taken from reference TRBV7-9 and TRBJ2-3, is DTGVSQNPRHKITKRGQNVTFRCDPISEHNRLYWYRQTLGQGPEFLTYFQNEAQLEKSRLLSDRFSAERPKGSFSTLEIQRTEQGDSAMYLCASSLEAGTITDTQYFGPGTRLTVL.

In regard to this clonotype: This may come from a read error, since a much larger clone is one base off. V is TRBV4-1 and J is TRBJ2-1; D possibly matches TRBD1 or TRBD2 (5 bases each). The CDR3 has 14 residues. Between the trimmed V and J ends, which lost 4 bases and 2 bases, there was a span of 9 bases. CDR1 and CDR2 (germline): MGHRA, YSYEKL. CDR3 in amino acids: CASSPGRTYNEQFF. The CDR3 DNA is TGCGCCAGCAGCCCGGGACGGACCTACAATGAGCAGTTCTTC.

This clonotype occurred many times. V gene TRBV29-1 combines with J gene TRBJ2-3, with 7 bases aligning to TRBD2. This CDR3 spans 10 amino acids. With 7 bases clipped from V and 5 bases from J, the junction kept 0 bases outside the gene matches. CDR1 SQVTM and CDR2 ANQGSEA come from the germline V gene. CDR3 bases: TGCAGCGGGGGGGGAGATACGCAGTATTTT. This gives the protein CSGGGDTQYF.

The chain is built from TRBV3-1 and TRBJ2-1; a possible D gene is TRBD1 (5 bases). This CDR3 has 11 residues. Germline V lookup: CDR1 LGHDT, CDR2 YNNKEL (reference sequence). With 5 bases removed from V and 13 bases from J, the gap between germline ends came to 12 bases. CDR3: CASSTGPHQFF. The CDR3 DNA sequence: TGTGCCAGCAGCACAGGACCCCACCAGTTCTTC.

V is TRBV7-9 and J is TRBJ2-7; perhaps TRBD2 as D (7 bases). Germline assignment: CDR1 SEHNR and CDR2 FQNEAQ (reference sequence). This CDR3 is 14 amino acids long. Trimming removed 5 bases at V and 3 bases at J, with 14 bases between. Here the CDR3 DNA reads TGTGCCAGCAGCGTCGGGGGGCATATCTACGAGCAGTACTTC. Residues: CASSVGGHIYEQYF.

This clonotype has ten or more counts. The rearrangement joins TRBV29-1 to TRBJ2-5; TRBD2 matches at 9 bases. CDR1 and CDR2 (germline): SQVTM, ANQGSEA. V trimming: 0 bases; J trimming: 7 bases; junction bases outside the gene matches: 15. The CDR3 loop spans 17 amino acids. CDR3 sequence reads: CSVEDKGPGTSYVTQYF. Written as DNA, the CDR3 is TGCAGCGTTGAAGATAAGGGGCCCGGGACTAGCTACGTGACCCAGTACTTC.

The gene calls are TRBV5-1 and TRBJ2-1; the D is unclear. Deletions cut 4 bases from V and 0 bases from J, with 8 bases between. The CDR3 consists of 14 residues. Germline V gene data show CDR1 as SGHRS and CDR2 as YFSETQ. CDR3 in DNA: TGCGCCAGCAGCCGGACCTACTCCTACAATGAGCAGTTCTTC. Protein: CASSRTYSYNEQFF.

This clonotype has at least ten counts. The chain combines TRBV20-1 with TRBJ1-1, with D possibly matching TRBD1 (5 bases). The V gene lost 0 bases and the J gene lost 5 bases, with 7 bases spanning the gap. The germline V gene has CDR1 DFQATT and CDR2 SNEGSKA (reference sequence). There are 12 residues in the CDR3. The CDR3: CSARDGGTEAFF. The CDR3 nucleotides read TGCAGTGCTAGAGATGGGGGTACTGAAGCTTTCTTT.

J is TRBJ2-5 and V is TRBV7-8, with 7 positions matching TRBD2. Losses at the gene ends were 4 bases for V and 3 bases for J; bases not matched to a gene: 5. This CDR3 contains 14 residues. Germline V gene lookup returns CDR1 SGHVS and CDR2 FQNEAQ. The chain's CDR3 is CASSWTRREETQYF. DNA for the CDR3: TGTGCCAGCAGCTGGACTAGGCGCGAAGAGACCCAGTACTTC.

The chain joins TRBV12-5 to TRBJ2-7; TRBD2 aligns across 7 bases. CDR1 and CDR2 (germline): LGHNT, FRNRAP. Trimming at V came to 7 bases and at J to 4 bases, leaving 16 bases not matched to a gene. This CDR3 spans 16 amino acids. CDR3 bases: TGTGCTAGTGCTCAAGCGGGGAGGTACCTTCCTTACGAGCAGTACTTC. Its protein product is CASAQAGRYLPYEQYF.

This clonotype appeared many times. The chain links TRBV29-1 to TRBJ2-5; weak D call: TRBD1 (6 bases). The germline V and J ends were trimmed by 0 bases and 11 bases, with 16 bases remaining between them. The germline gives CDR1 SQVTM, CDR2 ANQGSEA. This CDR3 is 13 amino acids long. CDR3 loop: CSVEDYPGQRQYF. DNA for the CDR3: TGCAGCGTTGAAGACTATCCGGGACAACGACAGTACTTC.

In this sample, this clonotype turned up a few times. The V call is TRBV11-1, the J call TRBJ2-1, with 15 positions matching TRBD2. The CDR3 totals 18 residues. Germline V gene data show CDR1 as SGHAT and CDR2 as FQDESV (reference sequence). J was trimmed by 6 bases and V by 5 bases; bases with no gene match: 11. CDR3 residues: CASSPPGLAGGSSNEQFF. Written as DNA, the CDR3 is TGTGCCAGCAGCCCACCGGGACTAGCGGGAGGATCGTCCAATGAGCAGTTCTTC.

This clonotype was found a few times. This sequence joins TRBV3-1 and TRBJ2-3; either TRBD1 or TRBD2 may supply D (5 bases each). This CDR3 has 16 amino acids. CDR1 LGHDT and CDR2 YNNKEL come from the germline V gene (reference sequence). Trimming pared 4 bases from V and 0 bases from J, leaving 14 bases between. The CDR3 is CASSLGTVYSTDTQYF. In DNA form, the CDR3 reads TGTGCCAGCAGCCTCGGGACGGTTTATAGCACAGATACGCAGTATTTT.

This rearrangement joins TRBV20-1 to TRBJ1-1; D is ambiguous. Germline V gene sequence: CDR1 DFQATT, CDR2 SNEGSKA (reference sequence). V was clipped by 0 bases and J by 7 bases, with 12 bases between them. The CDR3 is 13 amino acids. Here the CDR3 DNA reads TGCAGTGCTAGAGATTCCGGAGTGAGTGAAGCTTTCTTT. This codes for CSARDSGVSEAFF.

J is TRBJ2-1 and V is TRBV12-3 or TRBV12-4; possibly TRBD1 or TRBD2 for D (5 bases each). The CDR3 extends over 12 amino acids. With 7 bases removed from V and 6 bases from J, the gap between germline ends came to 10 bases. CDR3 region: CASTRGLNEQFF. The CDR3 nucleotides read TGTGCCAGCACCCGGGGCCTCAATGAGCAGTTCTTC.

The chain links TRBV2 to TRBJ1-1; 8 nucleotides match TRBD1. Germline assignment: CDR1 SNHLY and CDR2 FYNNEI. This CDR3 region has 14 residues. V was pared by 4 bases and J by 1 base, with 2 bases of the junction left unmatched. In DNA form, the CDR3 reads TGTGCCAGCAGTGGCGGGACAGGGAACACTGAAGCTTTCTTT. Amino acids: CASSGGTGNTEAFF. The complete variable domain, with remaining parts taken from reference TRBV2 and TRBJ1-1, reads EPEVTQTPSHQVTQMGQEVILRCVPISNHLYFYWYRQILGQKVEFLVSFYNNEISEKSEIFDDQFSVERPDGSNFTLKIRSTKLEDSAMYFCASSGGTGNTEAFFGQGTRLTVV.

This clonotype has more than one count but fewer than ten. The chain recombines TRBV7-7 with TRBJ2-2; perhaps TRBD2 as D (6 bases). The CDR3 loop spans 15 amino acids. CDR1 and CDR2 (germline): SSHAT, FNYEAQ (reference sequence). With 8 bases removed from V and 4 bases from J, the gap between germline ends came to 17 bases. The CDR3 here is CASGREEGLTGELFF. The CDR3 nucleotides are TGTGCCAGCGGCCGAGAAGAGGGACTCACCGGGGAGCTGTTTTTT. The complete variable domain, with remaining parts taken from reference TRBV7-7 and TRBJ2-2, reads GAGVSQSPRYKVTKRGQDVTLRCDPISSHATLYWYQQALGQGPEFLTYFNYEAQPDKSGLPSDRFSAERPEGSISTLTIQRTEQRDSAMYRCASGREEGLTGELFFGEGSRLTVL.

The V and J genes are TRBV7-9 and TRBJ1-1; D call uncertain. The germline V and J ends were trimmed by 2 bases and 5 bases, with 12 bases remaining between them. Germline V CDR1 and CDR2: SEHNR, FQNEAQ (reference sequence). The CDR3 sequence is 14 residues long. The CDR3 coding sequence is TGTGCCAGCAGCTTAAAAATAAGTTTTACTGAAGCTTTCTTT. It yields the protein CASSLKISFTEAFF.

The chain combines TRBV19 with TRBJ1-1, with 9 bases that match TRBD1. Trimming cost V 7 bases and J 4 bases; bases outside gene matches: 4. This CDR3 has 13 amino acids. CDR1 and CDR2 from the germline V gene are LNHDA and SQIVND (reference sequence). CDR3 coding DNA: TGTGCCAGTACAGGACAGGGGAGCACTGAAGCTTTCTTT. It encodes CASTGQGSTEAFF.

CDR3 protein: CASSTQGVVAYNEQFF. CDR3 nucleotides: TGTGCCAGCAGTACACAGGGGGTCGTCGCCTACAATGAGCAGTTCTTC. This chain joins TRBV2 and TRBJ2-1; TRBD1 matches at 8 bases. V dropped 5 bases and J dropped 2; count of bases not matched to a gene: 8. In germline, CDR1 is SNHLY, CDR2 FYNNEI. CDR3 length equals 16 residues.

CDR3 residues: CASSPPAGGRHTQYF. The DNA for the CDR3 is TGTGCCAGCTCACCACCGGCGGGGGGGCGGCATACGCAGTATTTT. This chain joins TRBV18 and TRBJ2-3, with 9 nucleotides matching TRBD2. This CDR3 has 15 residues. V lost 0 bases to trimming and J lost 7 bases; unmatched junction nucleotides: 5. CDR1 and CDR2 from the germline V gene are KGHSH and LQKENI.

The chain is built from TRBV6-2 or TRBV6-3 and TRBJ2-2; D gene unclear. With 5 bases removed from V and 7 bases from J, the gap between germline ends came to 5 bases. From germline, CDR1 is MNHEY and CDR2 SVGEGT. The CDR3 runs to 11 residues. CDR3 residues: CASSTFGELFF. The CDR3 bases are TGTGCCAGCAGTACCTTCGGGGAGCTGTTTTTT.